The 30 T cell receptor beta chains given below trace back to one sample, sequenced in a study of blood T cell repertoires in COVID-19 (dated by TCRdb to about 2020). The library was obtained by the immunoSEQ multiplex PCR assay. The immuneACCESS repertoire file appears here via TCRdb, limited to in-frame rearrangements. These files lack a portion of the clones; in checked studies, under half of the deficit traces to unresolved V genes, and the cause of the others is not known. This sample comprises roughly 410,000 clones, 70% to 90% of them detected only once. The ten largest account for about 2.3% of the sample. Input material: peripheral blood. The receptor set was obtained from a woman in her sixties with COVID-19, enrolled during active disease.

The chain links TRBV9 to TRBJ1-1; 7 nucleotides agree with TRBD1. Germline V gene sequence: CDR1 SGDLS, CDR2 YYNGEE. The CDR3 consists of 15 residues. The J segment lost 4 bases and the V segment lost 3 bases, leaving 9 bases of the junction unmatched. The CDR3 DNA follows: TGTGCCAGCAGCGCGGAGGTAGGGGGCATCACTGAAGCTTTCTTT. Amino acids: CASSAEVGGITEAFF. Combining the CDR3 with reference TRBV9 and TRBJ1-1 gives the whole variable domain DSGVTQTPKHLITATGQRVTLRCSPRSGDLSVYWYQQSLDQGLQFLIQYYNGEERAKGNILERFSAQQFPDLHSELNLSSLELGDSALYFCASSAEVGGITEAFFGQGTRLTVV.

In DNA form, the CDR3 reads TGTGCTAGTGGTTGGACAACAGGGTTGAGCAATCAGCCCCAGCATTTT. This sequence encodes CASGWTTGLSNQPQHF. The rearrangement links TRBV12-5 to TRBJ1-5; perhaps TRBD1 as D (6 bases). Germline V lookup: CDR1 LGHNT, CDR2 FRNRAP. V lost 4 bases and J lost 1, with 14 bases in between. This CDR3 spans 16 amino acids. The whole variable domain, remainder taken from reference TRBV12-5 and TRBJ1-5, is DARVTQTPRHKVTEMGQEVTMRCQPILGHNTVFWYRQTMMQGLELLAYFRNRAPLDDSGMPKDRFSAEMPDATLATLKIQPSEPRDSAVYFCASGWTTGLSNQPQHFGDGTRLSIL.

This clone was counted a few times. In DNA, the CDR3 is TGTGCCAGCAGCCAGAGACTAGCGGGGAGCACAGATACGCAGTATTTT. Translation gives CASSQRLAGSTDTQYF. The chain links TRBV4-2 to TRBJ2-3; 11 bases are shared with TRBD2. The V gene's germline CDR1 is LGHNA and CDR2 YNFKEQ. There are 16 residues in the CDR3. After removal of 3 bases from V and 0 bases from J, the junction contained 2 bases not matched to a gene.

This chain uses TRBV2 with TRBJ2-4, with 7 bases that match TRBD1. V lost 6 bases and J lost 3; bases outside the gene matches: 8. Germline CDR1 is SNHLY and CDR2 is FYNNEI. The CDR3 consists of 15 residues. The CDR3 here is CASSSGTVDKNIQYF. CDR3 nucleotides: TGTGCCAGCAGCTCCGGGACAGTGGACAAAAACATTCAGTACTTC.

The V gene is TRBV3-1 (or the pseudogene TRBV3-2), the J gene TRBJ2-2; weak D call: TRBD2 (5 bases). The germline gives CDR1 LGHDT, CDR2 YNNKEL (reference sequence). V was shortened by 2 bases and J by 6 bases, with 10 bases between the two germline ends. The CDR3 spans 14 residues. The CDR3: CASSQIGAAGELFF. The CDR3 DNA reads TGTGCCAGCAGCCAAATCGGAGCGGCCGGGGAGCTGTTTTTT.

This clone was found a few times. The rearrangement uses TRBV27 and TRBJ1-3; TRBD1 agrees at 7 bases. The CDR3 is 15 residues long. From germline, CDR1 is MNHEY and CDR2 SMNVEV (reference sequence). V dropped 5 bases and J dropped 0; count of bases not matched to a gene: 4. The CDR3 nucleotides are TGTGCCAGCAGTGCGGGACAGAGCTCTGGAAACACCATATATTTT. Its protein product is CASSAGQSSGNTIYF.

This sequence joins TRBV6-4 and TRBJ2-2, with D unresolved. Germline values: CDR1 MRHNA, CDR2 SNTAGT. The CDR3 has 14 residues. The germline V and J ends were trimmed by 3 bases and 3 bases, with 8 bases remaining between them. The CDR3 region has the DNA TGTGCCAGCAGTGAAAAGCCTGACACCGGGGAGCTGTTTTTT. As protein: CASSEKPDTGELFF.

The chain recombines TRBV11-2 with TRBJ2-5; 9 bases agree with TRBD2. After removal of 1 base from V and 1 base from J, the junction contained 7 bases not matched to a gene. Germline CDR1 SGHAT, CDR2 FQNNGV. The CDR3 consists of 17 residues. The chain's CDR3 is CASSLVFSGGIQETQYF. The CDR3 DNA reads as TGTGCCAGCAGCTTAGTTTTTAGCGGGGGTATCCAAGAGACCCAGTACTTC.

This clone occurred once. The genes are TRBV19 and TRBJ1-6; 7 nucleotides line up with TRBD1. J gave up 12 bases and V 4 bases, and 9 bases lay outside the gene matches. There are 14 residues in the CDR3. The V gene's germline CDR1 is LNHDA and CDR2 SQIVND (reference sequence). The CDR3 DNA reads TGTGCCAGTAGTACGGACAGGTGGCGAGGACCCCTCCACTTT. Its protein is CASSTDRWRGPLHF.

V is TRBV5-4 and J is TRBJ2-7; 7 bases map to TRBD2. Germline values: CDR1 SGHNT, CDR2 YYREEE (reference sequence). After removal of 4 bases from V and 5 bases from J, the junction contained 6 bases not matched to a gene. The CDR3 covers 13 residues. The DNA for the CDR3 is TGTGCCAGCAGCCGTCCGGGGGGAAACGAGCAGTACTTC. This translates into CASSRPGGNEQYF.

This clone was counted ten times or more. The chain recombines TRBV10-2 with TRBJ2-5; no clear D gene. The CDR3 consists of 13 residues. The V end was cut by 4 bases, the J end by 1 base, with 7 bases between. CDR1 is WSHSY, CDR2 SAAADI, per germline. The CDR3 loop is CASSGSLQETQYF. CDR3 in DNA: TGCGCCAGCAGTGGTAGCCTCCAAGAGACCCAGTACTTC.

This rearrangement joins TRBV2 to TRBJ1-1; D uncertain. From germline, CDR1 is SNHLY and CDR2 FYNNEI. V was trimmed by 8 bases and J by 7 bases, leaving 14 bases between them. This CDR3 comprises 12 residues. CDR3 in amino acids: CASVTRAVEAFF. The CDR3 nucleotides are TGTGCCAGCGTTACTAGGGCAGTTGAAGCTTTCTTT.

This chain connects TRBV4-1 to TRBJ2-1, with a possible D match to TRBD2 (6 bases). The CDR3 length is 16 residues. The germline V gene encodes CDR1 MGHRA and CDR2 YSYEKL. Trimming stripped 1 base from V and 6 bases from J, with 16 bases between. Here the CDR3 reads CASSQAAGTPINEQFF. For the CDR3, the DNA is TGCGCCAGCAGCCAAGCGGCGGGGACCCCCATCAATGAGCAGTTCTTC.

The gene calls are TRBV5-1 and TRBJ2-7; 7 bases align to TRBD2. This CDR3 spans 13 amino acids. V gave up 5 bases and J gave up 4 bases; unmatched junction bases: 6. Per germline, CDR1 SGHRS and CDR2 YFSETQ. CDR3 loop: CASSPGLVYEQYF. For the CDR3, the DNA is TGCGCCAGCAGTCCCGGACTAGTTTACGAGCAGTACTTC.

This chain joins TRBV12-5 and TRBJ1-4; D might be TRBD1 (6 bases). CDR1 and CDR2 from the germline V gene are LGHNT and FRNRAP. The CDR3 totals 15 residues. Trimming took 4 bases from V and 5 from J, leaving 14 bases between them. The CDR3 DNA is TGTGCTAGTGGTTCTAAAGGACAGCCGAATGAAAAACTGTTTTTT. Protein product: CASGSKGQPNEKLFF.

The chain joins TRBV6-7 to TRBJ1-6, with D unclear. TRBV6-7 is identified as an open reading frame with a role that is uncertain. The V gene lost 11 bases and the J gene lost 9 bases, with 14 bases spanning the gap. The CDR3 loop spans 12 amino acids. CDR3 protein: CAPGGRSSPLHF. The CDR3 coding sequence is TGTGCCCCGGGAGGTAGGAGTTCACCCCTCCACTTT.

The gene calls are TRBV2 and TRBJ1-1; perhaps TRBD1 as D (5 bases). The CDR3 runs to 13 residues. Looked up from germline, CDR1 is SNHLY and CDR2 is FYNNEI. V dropped 7 bases and J dropped 2 bases, with 11 bases sitting between them. CDR3 DNA: TGTGCCAGCAAGAGACAGTTTAACACTGAAGCTTTCTTT. This sequence encodes CASKRQFNTEAFF.

The chain recombines TRBV9 with TRBJ2-3; 9 bases fit TRBD1. The CDR3 covers 15 residues. With 4 bases clipped from V and 7 bases from J, the junction kept 10 bases outside the gene matches. Germline loops: CDR1 SGDLS, CDR2 YYNGEE. CDR3 nucleotides: TGTGCCAGCAGCCCTTTGGGACAGGGTACTTATACGCAGTATTTT. It specifies CASSPLGQGTYTQYF.

This chain joins TRBV28 and TRBJ2-7; D is uncertain. V lost 4 bases to trimming and J lost 6 bases, with 13 bases between them. The CDR3 runs to 13 residues. Germline CDR1 MDHEN, CDR2 SYDVKM. CDR3 sequence reads: CASSSPGLSEQYF. Written as DNA, the CDR3 is TGTGCCAGCAGTTCACCGGGTCTGAGCGAGCAGTACTTC.

The chain links TRBV5-1 to TRBJ2-2; D gene uncertain. The CDR3 sequence is 14 residues long. Trimming removed 0 bases at V and 8 bases at J, with 11 bases between. The germline gives CDR1 SGHRS, CDR2 YFSETQ. This CDR3 reads CASSLDSPVGELFF. For the CDR3, the DNA is TGCGCCAGCAGCTTGGACTCCCCCGTGGGGGAGCTGTTTTTT.

Only a few counts were recorded for this clone. V gene TRBV5-4 combines with J gene TRBJ1-6; perhaps TRBD1 as D (5 bases). Germline lookup yields CDR1 SGHNT and CDR2 YYREEE (reference sequence). The V end lost 6 bases, the J end lost 0 bases, and 19 bases lay between the germline ends. The CDR3 is 18 amino acids. CDR3 nucleotide sequence: TGTGCCAGCACCGTTAGTGGAACAGGCCGCTCCTATAATTCACCCCTCCACTTT. Protein product: CASTVSGTGRSYNSPLHF.

The chain is built from TRBV18 and TRBJ2-1; the D gene is possibly TRBD1 (6 bases). The CDR3 has 13 amino acids. Germline V gene lookup returns CDR1 KGHSH and CDR2 LQKENI. Deletions cut 4 bases from V and 7 bases from J, with 11 bases between. The CDR3 region has the DNA TGTGCCAGCTCACTCAGCAGGGGTAATGAGCAGTTCTTC. It translates to CASSLSRGNEQFF.

V and J are TRBV10-3 and TRBJ1-1; 11 bases match TRBD1. Germline-derived CDR1 and CDR2 are ENHRY and SYGVKD. V shed 8 bases and J 0 bases; nucleotides not matched to a gene: 8. The CDR3 runs to 16 residues. This CDR3 reads CAIGRDRGGLNTEAFF. The DNA for the CDR3 is TGTGCCATCGGTCGGGACAGGGGGGGCCTGAACACTGAAGCTTTCTTT.

The J gene is TRBJ2-3, the V gene TRBV9; D unresolved. Germline V gene data show CDR1 as SGDLS and CDR2 as YYNGEE. V gave up 0 bases and J gave up 2 bases, with 10 bases separating them. The CDR3 consists of 15 residues. The CDR3 region is CASSVAPTSTDTQYF. CDR3 bases: TGTGCCAGCAGCGTAGCACCGACTTCCACAGATACGCAGTATTTT.

The V call is TRBV20-1, the J call TRBJ1-5; D is uncertain. Germline loops: CDR1 DFQATT, CDR2 SNEGSKA (reference sequence). Deletions cut 6 bases from V and 4 bases from J, with 7 bases between. The CDR3 runs 11 residues. Here the CDR3 DNA reads TGCAGTGCAGAGCTGAATCAGCCCCAGCATTTT. Its translation: CSAELNQPQHF.

The chain has TRBV5-1 and TRBJ2-7, with D possibly matching TRBD2 (5 bases). This CDR3 region has 18 residues. Trimming took off 2 bases at V and 3 bases at J, with 24 bases between the two ends. Germline V gene data show CDR1 as SGHRS and CDR2 as YFSETQ. The CDR3 nucleotides are TGCGCCAGCAGCTTAAGGACCATTCAGAGGGAGAGGAACTACGAGCAGTACTTC. Translated, it gives CASSLRTIQRERNYEQYF.

V gene TRBV30 combines with J gene TRBJ1-2; no clear D gene. Germline V lookup: CDR1 GTSNPN, CDR2 SVGIG (reference sequence). The CDR3 is 12 residues long. Trimming cost V 0 bases and J 4 bases, with 6 bases left between them. The CDR3 nucleotides are TGTGCCTGGAGTGTACTCACCTATGGCTACACCTTC. As protein: CAWSVLTYGYTF.

The V gene is TRBV4-1, the J gene TRBJ1-4; D is perhaps TRBD1 (6 bases). Between the trimmed V and J ends, which lost 1 base and 7 bases, there was a span of 16 bases. Germline V CDR1 and CDR2: MGHRA, YSYEKL. This CDR3 comprises 16 residues. The chain's CDR3 is CASSQGWGGRGEKLFF. The CDR3 DNA reads TGCGCCAGCAGCCAAGGGTGGGGGGGCCGAGGTGAAAAACTGTTTTTT.

In the case of this clone: This may be a read error, as it is one base from a much larger clone. The CDR3 sequence is CASSPALAGGQNEQFF. CDR3 nucleotide sequence: TGTGCCAGCAGCCCCGCACTAGCGGGGGGCCAAAATGAGCAGTTCTTC. The V gene is TRBV14, the J gene TRBJ2-1, with TRBD2 matching over 12 bases. This CDR3 has 16 amino acids. The V gene end was trimmed by 4 bases and the J gene end by 7 bases; junction bases not matched to a gene: 8. Germline V gene lookup returns CDR1 SGHDN and CDR2 FVKESK.

The chain joins TRBV2 to TRBJ2-3, with 12 nucleotides matching TRBD2. The CDR3 is 14 residues long. The junction had 9 bases not matched to a gene; V was cut back by 9 bases and J by 8 bases. Germline values: CDR1 SNHLY, CDR2 FYNNEI. The CDR3 is CARGLAGSPSTQYF. The CDR3 DNA follows: TGTGCCAGAGGACTAGCGGGGTCCCCCAGTACGCAGTATTTT. Drawing the rest from reference TRBV2 and TRBJ2-3, the complete variable domain is EPEVTQTPSHQVTQMGQEVILRCVPISNHLYFYWYRQILGQKVEFLVSFYNNEISEKSEIFDDQFSVERPDGSNFTLKIRSTKLEDSAMYFCARGLAGSPSTQYFGPGTRLTVL.